The rows below give T cell receptor beta chains drawn from one sample of a study of breast tumors, draining lymph nodes, adjacent tissues. TCRdb reprocessed the multiplex PCR reads via MiXCR and lists one record per CDR3 protein. The sample includes about 130,000 distinct CDR3 sequences, over 20% of them seen just once. The sequenced sample consisted of axillary lymph node tissue. Receptor source: a female donor with breast cancer. Some clones in this sample may be carry-over from other donors' samples. Both conserved end residues are part of each CDR3. Fields, in order: D gene, clone size, V gene, J gene, CDR3 protein, CDR3 DNA. A D gene is named only where the DNA matches it firmly. For some rows the clone size is stated as once, few or many, or as a class when expanded; others skip it.

>-|many|TRBV6-5|TRBJ2-3
CASGFSQGDTQYF
TGTGCCTCCGGCTTCAGTCAGGGGGATACGCAGTATTTT
>-|many|TRBV9|TRBJ1-2
CASSGYRDGTINYGYTF
TGTGCCAGCAGCGGTTACCGGGACGGCACAATTAACTATGGCTACACCTTC
>-|many|TRBV19|TRBJ1-5
CASSMVGAGLGNQPQHF
TGTGCCAGTAGTATGGTTGGGGCAGGGTTGGGGAATCAGCCCCAGCATTTT
>TRBD2|many|TRBV7-6|TRBJ2-7
CASSLALGSGSSYEQYF
TGTGCCAGCAGCTTAGCGCTCGGGAGCGGGAGCTCCTACGAGCAGTACTTC
>-|few|TRBV28|TRBJ1-2
CASRGWVPLGGYTF
TGTGCCAGCAGGGGGTGGGTCCCGTTGGGTGGCTACACCTTC
>-|many|TRBV5-6|TRBJ2-5
CASNSGLGSQETQYF
TGTGCCAGCAACAGTGGCCTGGGGTCCCAAGAGACCCAGTACTTC
>-|-|TRBV28|TRBJ2-1
CASSLGRDILNNEQFF
TGTGCCAGCAGTTTGGGCCGGGACATTCTAAACAATGAGCAGTTCTTC
>TRBD2|many|TRBV11-2|TRBJ2-7
CASSLVAGVSYEQYF
TGTGCCAGCAGCTTAGTAGCGGGAGTATCCTACGAGCAGTACTTC
>-|-|TRBV20-1|TRBJ2-4
CSARRGVGENIQYF
TGCAGTGCTAGGAGGGGGGTTGGGGAAAACATTCAGTACTTC
>-|many|TRBV6-5|TRBJ2-1
CASSRYGGNEQFF
TGTGCCAGCAGCCGTTACGGGGGTAATGAGCAGTTCTTC
>-|-|TRBV28|TRBJ1-2
CASSLRREDGYTF
TGTGCCAGCAGTTTGAGGAGGGAGGATGGCTACACCTTC
>TRBD1|many|TRBV20-1|TRBJ1-2
CSAAAGDRDYGYTF
TGCAGTGCTGCAGCGGGGGACAGGGACTATGGCTACACCTTC
>TRBD2|many|TRBV12-3/TRBV12-4|TRBJ2-1
CASSWEGLANEQFF
TGTGCCAGCAGTTGGGAGGGTCTGGCCAATGAGCAGTTCTTC
>TRBD1|many|TRBV20-1|TRBJ1-2
CSAHRGHDGYTF
TGCAGTGCCCACAGGGGGCACGATGGCTACACCTTC
>TRBD1|many|TRBV7-9|TRBJ2-7
CASSHRDRNYEQYF
TGTGCCAGCAGCCACAGGGACAGGAACTACGAGCAGTACTTC
>-|few|TRBV28|TRBJ2-7
CASRPPLASYEQYF
TGTGCCAGCAGGCCTCCCCTAGCCTCATACGAGCAGTACTTC
>-|many|TRBV2|TRBJ1-5
CASSVQSRSGQPQHF
TGTGCCAGCAGTGTCCAGTCCCGTAGCGGTCAGCCCCAGCATTTT